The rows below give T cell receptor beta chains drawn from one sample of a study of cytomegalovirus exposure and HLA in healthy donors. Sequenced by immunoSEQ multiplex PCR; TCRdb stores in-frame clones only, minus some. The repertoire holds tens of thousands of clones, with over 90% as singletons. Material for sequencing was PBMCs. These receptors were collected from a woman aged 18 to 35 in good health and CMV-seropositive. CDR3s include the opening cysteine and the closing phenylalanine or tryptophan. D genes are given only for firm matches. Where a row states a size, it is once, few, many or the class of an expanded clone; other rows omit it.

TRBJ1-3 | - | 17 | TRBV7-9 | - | CASSLAYSRSSGNTIYF | TGTGCCAGCAGCTTAGCCTACTCCAGGTCCTCTGGAAACACCATATATTTT
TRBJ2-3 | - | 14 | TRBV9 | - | CASSSGYSTDTQYF | TGTGCCAGCAGCTCAGGGTATAGCACAGATACGCAGTATTTT
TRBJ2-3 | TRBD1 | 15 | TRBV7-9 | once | CASSYQGQGAVRQYF | TGTGCCAGCAGCTACCAAGGACAGGGGGCCGTACGGCAGTATTTT
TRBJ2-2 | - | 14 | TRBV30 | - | CAWSASSIPGELFF | TGTGCCTGGAGTGCTTCTAGCATCCCCGGGGAGCTGTTTTTT
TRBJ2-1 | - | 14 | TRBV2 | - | CASSGGLGYNEQFF | TGTGCCAGCAGTGGGGGGCTTGGGTACAATGAGCAGTTCTTC
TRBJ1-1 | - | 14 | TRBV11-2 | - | CASSLVRGSTEAFF | TGTGCCAGCAGCTTAGTCCGGGGTTCCACTGAAGCTTTCTTT
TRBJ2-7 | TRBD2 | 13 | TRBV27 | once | CASSLHSGREQYF | TGTGCCAGCAGTTTACACTCCGGGAGGGAGCAGTACTTC
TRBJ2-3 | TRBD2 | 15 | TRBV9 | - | CASSVAGTSADTQYF | TGTGCCAGCAGCGTAGCCGGGACTAGCGCAGATACGCAGTATTTT
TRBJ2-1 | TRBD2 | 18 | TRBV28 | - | CASSFGMLAGISYNEQFF | TGTGCCAGCAGTTTTGGTATGCTAGCGGGGATTTCCTACAATGAGCAGTTCTTC
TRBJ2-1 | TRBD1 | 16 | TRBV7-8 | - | CASSSTQGDSYNEQFF | TGTGCCAGCAGCTCGACACAGGGGGATTCCTACAATGAGCAGTTCTTC
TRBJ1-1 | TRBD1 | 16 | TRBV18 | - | CASSPVSGGMNTEAFF | TGTGCCAGCTCACCAGTGTCAGGGGGCATGAACACTGAAGCTTTCTTT
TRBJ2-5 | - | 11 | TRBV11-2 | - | CASSPRETQYF | TGTGCCAGCAGCCCACGGGAGACCCAGTACTTC
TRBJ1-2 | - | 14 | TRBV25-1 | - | CASSKDTTNYGYTF | TGTGCCAGCAGTAAGGACACTACTAACTATGGCTACACCTTC
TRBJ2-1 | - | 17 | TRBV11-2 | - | CASSPLRRLYSYNEQFF | TGTGCCAGCAGCCCTCTTCGCAGACTATACTCCTACAATGAGCAGTTCTTC
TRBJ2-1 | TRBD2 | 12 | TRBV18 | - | CASSFTSDEQFF | TGTGCCAGCTCCTTCACTAGCGATGAGCAGTTCTTC
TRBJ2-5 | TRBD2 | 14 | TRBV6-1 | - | CASGTSGSGETQYF | TGTGCCAGCGGAACTAGCGGGAGTGGGGAGACCCAGTACTTC
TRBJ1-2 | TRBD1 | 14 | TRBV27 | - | CASGRDRVTYGYTF | TGTGCCAGCGGCCGGGACAGGGTCACCTATGGCTACACCTTC
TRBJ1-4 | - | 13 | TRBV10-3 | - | CAIRGTTAEKLFF | TGTGCCATCAGGGGGACAACCGCCGAAAAACTGTTTTTT
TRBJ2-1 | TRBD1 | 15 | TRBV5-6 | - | CASSLETGSVNEQFF | TGTGCCAGCAGCTTGGAGACAGGGTCTGTCAATGAGCAGTTCTTC
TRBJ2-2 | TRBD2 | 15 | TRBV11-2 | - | CASSLKRGNTGELFF | TGTGCCAGCAGCTTAAAGCGGGGGAACACCGGGGAGCTGTTTTTT
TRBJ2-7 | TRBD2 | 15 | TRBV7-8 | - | CASSGKRGNSYEQYF | TGTGCCAGCAGCGGAAAGCGGGGTAACTCCTACGAGCAGTACTTC
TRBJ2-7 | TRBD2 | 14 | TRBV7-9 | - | CASSTSGRGYEQYF | TGTGCCAGCAGCACGAGCGGGAGGGGCTACGAGCAGTACTTC
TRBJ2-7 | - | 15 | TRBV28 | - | CASSLSGLNSYEQYF | TGTGCCAGCAGTTTATCGGGACTGAACTCCTACGAGCAGTACTTC
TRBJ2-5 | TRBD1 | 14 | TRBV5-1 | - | CASSRGTGGETQYF | TGCGCCAGCAGCAGGGGGACAGGAGGAGAGACCCAGTACTTC
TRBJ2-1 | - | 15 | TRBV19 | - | CASRQEGTYHNEQFF | TGTGCCAGTCGCCAAGAGGGGACATATCACAATGAGCAGTTCTTC
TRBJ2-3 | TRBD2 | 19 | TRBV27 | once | CASSPPPGLAAPSTDTQYF | TGTGCCAGCAGCCCTCCCCCGGGACTAGCGGCCCCTAGCACAGATACGCAGTATTTT
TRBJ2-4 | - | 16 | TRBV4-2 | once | CASSQDPTGALGIQYF | TGTGCCAGCAGCCAAGATCCGACAGGCGCCTTAGGCATTCAGTACTTC
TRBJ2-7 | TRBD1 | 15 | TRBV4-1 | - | CASSQGEGAVYEQYF | TGCGCCAGCAGCCAAGGTGAGGGGGCGGTGTACGAGCAGTACTTC